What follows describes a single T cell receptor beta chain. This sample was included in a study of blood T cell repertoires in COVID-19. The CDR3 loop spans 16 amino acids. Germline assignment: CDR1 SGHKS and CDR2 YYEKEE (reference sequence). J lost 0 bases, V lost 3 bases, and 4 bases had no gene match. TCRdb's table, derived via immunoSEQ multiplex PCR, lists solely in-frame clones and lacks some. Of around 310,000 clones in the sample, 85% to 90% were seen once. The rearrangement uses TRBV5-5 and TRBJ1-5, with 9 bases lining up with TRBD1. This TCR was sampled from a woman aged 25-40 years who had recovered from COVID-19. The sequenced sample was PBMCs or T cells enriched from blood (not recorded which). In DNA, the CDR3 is TGTGCCAGCAGCTGGGGGACAGGGATTAGCAATCAGCCCCAGCATTTT. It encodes CASSWGTGISNQPQHF. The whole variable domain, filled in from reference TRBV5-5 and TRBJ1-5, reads DAGVTQSPTHLIKTRGQQVTLRCSPISGHKSVSWYQQVLGQGPQFIFQYYEKEERGRGNFPDRFSARQFPNYSSELNVNALLLGDSALYLCASSWGTGISNQPQHFGDGTRLSIL.